Listed here are 26 T cell receptor beta chains from one sample, sequenced in a study of glioma-infiltrating T cells. The iRepertoire nested amplicon-rescue multiplex PCR amplified TCR alpha and beta CDR3s from RNA. MiXCR, applied by TCRdb to the multiplex PCR reads, yields one record per CDR3 protein. The sample lists some 90,000 distinct CDR3 sequences; roughly 40% were seen once. Sequencing was carried out using glioma tissue, nonneoplastic brain tissue, or PBMCs (not recorded which). These receptors came from a human donor with low-grade glioma or glioblastoma, undergoing nonglioma brain surgery, or in good health (not recorded which).

This rearrangement joins TRBV5-6 to TRBJ2-1; no clear D gene. Trimming cost V 6 bases and J 6 bases, with 13 bases left between them. CDR3 length equals 13 residues. Germline V lookup: CDR1 SGHDT, CDR2 YYEEEE. CDR3 sequence: CASKHIFGNEQFF. CDR3 DNA sequence: TGTGCCAGCAAGCACATCTTTGGCAATGAGCAGTTCTTC.

This clonotype was recorded at least ten times. The DNA for the CDR3 is TGTGCCAGCAGCAGTAGAGGGACAGGGGGGTCTGGGGCCAACGTCCTGACTTTC. Amino acid sequence: CASSSRGTGGSGANVLTF. This chain connects TRBV4-2 to TRBJ2-6, with 11 bases that match TRBD1. V was pared by 5 bases and J by 1 base, with 7 bases of the junction left unmatched. The germline V gene encodes CDR1 LGHNA and CDR2 YNFKEQ. The CDR3 loop spans 18 amino acids.

The rearrangement links TRBV28 to TRBJ2-2; D is possibly TRBD1 (6 bases). The CDR3 spans 16 residues. Between the trimmed V and J ends, which lost 3 bases and 10 bases, there was a span of 21 bases. The germline V gene encodes CDR1 MDHEN and CDR2 SYDVKM. CDR3 in amino acids: CASSFRRAGVDEELFF. CDR3 coding DNA: TGTGCCAGCAGTTTTCGTCGCGCAGGGGTTGATGAGGAGCTGTTTTTT.

This clonotype has a count of ten or more. This chain links TRBV15 with TRBJ2-2, with D maybe TRBD1 (5 bases). Germline V gene sequence: CDR1 LNHNV, CDR2 YYDKDF (reference sequence). The CDR3 is 13 residues long. V lost 7 bases, J lost 4 bases, and 10 bases lay in between. The CDR3 nucleotides read TGTGCCACCACACAGGTGGGCACCGGGGAGCTGTTTTTT. This sequence encodes CATTQVGTGELFF.

This clonotype has a count of ten or more. The V gene is TRBV28, the J gene TRBJ2-3; D is unresolved. The germline gives CDR1 MDHEN, CDR2 SYDVKM. The CDR3 extends over 19 amino acids. V was cut by 3 bases and J by 0 bases, with 22 bases left in between. CDR3 loop: CASSFFGGGRRSSTDTQYF. CDR3 bases: TGTGCCAGCAGTTTTTTTGGCGGTGGGCGAAGATCTAGCACAGATACGCAGTATTTT.

This clonotype showed up many times. This chain joins TRBV5-1 and TRBJ1-2; D perhaps matches TRBD1 (5 bases). The CDR3 extends over 15 amino acids. In germline, CDR1 is SGHRS, CDR2 YFSETQ. Trimming took off 6 bases at V and 2 bases at J, with 17 bases between the two ends. CDR3 in amino acids: CASNPGGTSNYGYTF. In DNA, the CDR3 is TGCGCCAGCAACCCCGGGGGGACCTCGAACTATGGCTACACCTTC.

The chain joins TRBV27 to TRBJ1-2; no firm D call. V was trimmed by 4 bases and J by 6 bases, leaving 12 bases between them. The CDR3 has 13 amino acids. Germline assignment: CDR1 MNHEY and CDR2 SMNVEV (reference sequence). The CDR3 is CASSYSGLNGYTF. DNA of the CDR3: TGTGCCAGCAGTTACAGTGGGTTGAATGGCTACACCTTC.

The V call is TRBV29-1, the J call TRBJ2-2; D uncertain. The CDR3 spans 11 residues. The V end lost 4 bases, the J end lost 9 bases, and 9 bases lay between the germline ends. Germline V lookup: CDR1 SQVTM, CDR2 ANQGSEA. The DNA for the CDR3 is TGCAGCGTTGTAGGGTCCTGGGAGCTGTTTTTT. Its translation is CSVVGSWELFF.

On this clonotype itself: One junction end disagrees with the germline gene, perhaps due to a read error. The chain couples TRBV25-1 to TRBJ2-3; 8 bases fit TRBD1. Germline CDR1 MGHDK, CDR2 SYGVNS. This CDR3 is built from 15 residues. CDR3 protein: CASGDRRQGPETQYF. Written as DNA, the CDR3 is TGTGCCAGCGGTGATAGAAGACAGGGGCCAGAAACGCAGTATTTT.

This clonotype was picked up many times. The chain joins TRBV18 to TRBJ1-4; D is unresolved. The CDR3 extends over 14 amino acids. V was shortened by 3 bases and J by 7 bases, with 12 bases between the two germline ends. Looked up from germline, CDR1 is KGHSH and CDR2 is LQKENI. DNA for the CDR3: TGTGCCAGCTCACCTAGACGGGTAGCTGAAAAACTGTTTTTT. Protein sequence: CASSPRRVAEKLFF.

This clonotype was recorded at least ten times. The J gene is TRBJ2-5, the V gene TRBV3-1, with D possibly matching TRBD1 (5 bases). The CDR3 length is 15 residues. Per the germline V gene, CDR1 is LGHDT and CDR2 is YNNKEL (reference sequence). V lost 4 bases, J lost 1 base, and 13 bases lay in between. CDR3 sequence: CASSPSTGPQETQYF. In nucleotides, the CDR3 is TGTGCCAGCAGCCCAAGCACAGGCCCCCAAGAGACCCAGTACTTC.

A single count supports this clonotype. A much larger clone lies a single base off, so this may be a read error. This chain links TRBV3-1 with TRBJ2-2; D gene ambiguous. V shed 1 base and J shed 5 bases, with 8 bases lying between them. From germline, CDR1 is LGHDT and CDR2 YNNKEL (reference sequence). The CDR3 has 14 amino acids. CDR3 region: CASSQVSETGELFF. CDR3 bases: TGTGCCAGCAGCCAAGTATCAGAGACCGGGGAGCTGTTTTTT.

As regards this clonotype: A junction end diverges from the germline sequence, so it may reflect a read error. This chain links TRBV7-6 with TRBJ2-7, with 7 positions matching TRBD1. The CDR3 length is 14 residues. The V gene's germline CDR1 is SGHVS and CDR2 FNYEAQ. CDR3 nucleotides: TGTGCCAGCGGCGAGGGGGACAGCTCCTACGAGCGGTACTTC. Amino acids: CASGEGDSSYERYF.

This clonotype was detected many times. V is TRBV19 and J is TRBJ2-3; tentative D call: TRBD2 (7 bases). Trimming left V 3 bases short and J 2 bases short, with 12 bases between. The CDR3 is made up of 15 amino acids. From germline, CDR1 is LNHDA and CDR2 SQIVND (reference sequence). The CDR3 loop reads CASSIGGQPTDTQYF. CDR3 DNA: TGTGCCAGTAGTATCGGGGGGCAACCCACAGATACGCAGTATTTT. The full variable domain, completed using reference TRBV19 and TRBJ2-3, is DGGITQSPKYLFRKEGQNVTLSCEQNLNHDAMYWYRQDPGQGLRLIYYSQIVNDFQKGDIAEGYSVSREKKESFPLTVTSAQKNPTAFYLCASSIGGQPTDTQYFGPGTRLTVL.

This clonotype was picked up many times. This sequence joins TRBV2 and TRBJ1-1; D uncertain. The CDR3 is 11 amino acids. V shed 2 bases and J shed 8 bases, with 6 bases lying between them. Per the germline V gene, CDR1 is SNHLY and CDR2 is FYNNEI. The CDR3 here is CASSEPTEAFF. In DNA form, the CDR3 reads TGTGCCAGCAGTGAACCGACAGAAGCTTTCTTT.

The V and J genes are TRBV6-2 or TRBV6-3 and TRBJ2-7, with 10 nucleotides matching TRBD2. V trimming: 4 bases; J trimming: 7 bases; junction bases outside the gene matches: 10. Germline V lookup: CDR1 MNHEY, CDR2 SVGEGT. The CDR3 covers 15 residues. The CDR3 spells CASSLFSGGTKEQYF. For the CDR3, the DNA is TGTGCCAGCAGTTTATTTAGCGGGGGGACCAAAGAGCAGTACTTC.

A word on this clonotype: A read error is possible here, since a much larger clone lies one base away. V usage is TRBV29-1 and J usage is TRBJ2-7, with 7 bases lining up with TRBD1. There are 12 residues in the CDR3. CDR1 is SQVTM and CDR2 is ANQGSEA in the germline V gene. V lost 1 base to trimming and J lost 5 bases; unmatched junction nucleotides: 2. The CDR3 spells CSVEGQGDEQYF. As DNA, the CDR3 is TGCAGCGTTGAAGGGCAGGGGGACGAGCAGTACTTC.

At least ten counts were recorded for this clonotype. CDR3 sequence reads: CASSTNRVSGPYEQYF. The DNA for the CDR3 is TGCGCCAGCAGCACTAACAGGGTTTCCGGCCCCTACGAGCAGTACTTC. The V call is TRBV5-1, the J call TRBJ2-7, with a possible D match to TRBD1 (6 bases). V was clipped by 4 bases and J by 2 bases, with 19 bases between them. Per the germline V gene, CDR1 is SGHRS and CDR2 is YFSETQ. The CDR3 is 16 residues long.

At least ten counts were recorded for this clonotype. The rearrangement joins TRBV25-1 to TRBJ2-2; D possibly corresponds to TRBD1 (7 bases). V lost 1 base and J lost 7, with 16 bases in between. This CDR3 is 16 amino acids long. CDR1 and CDR2 from the germline V gene are MGHDK and SYGVNS. CDR3 bases: TGTGCCAGCAGTGAATTTAGGGCAGGGGGGAACGGGGAGCTGTTTTTT. This encodes CASSEFRAGGNGELFF.

The chain has TRBV28 and TRBJ2-5; D possibly corresponds to TRBD1 (5 bases). Germline V gene sequence: CDR1 MDHEN, CDR2 SYDVKM. The CDR3 runs 13 residues. Trimming took off 6 bases at V and 2 bases at J, with 10 bases between the two ends. DNA for the CDR3: TGTGCCAGCAGGTACGCAGGGCAAGAGACCCAGTACTTC. Translation: CASRYAGQETQYF.

This clonotype was recorded at least ten times. The chain uses TRBV3-1 and TRBJ1-2; D is perhaps TRBD1 (6 bases). The V gene lost 1 base and the J gene lost 0 bases, with 9 bases spanning the gap. CDR3 length equals 15 residues. Germline loops: CDR1 LGHDT, CDR2 YNNKEL (reference sequence). This CDR3 reads CASSQAAGANYGYTF. The CDR3 region has the DNA TGTGCCAGCAGCCAAGCGGCAGGGGCTAACTATGGCTACACCTTC.

This clonotype has a count of ten or more. The rearrangement joins TRBV19 to TRBJ2-7; D is tentatively TRBD1 or TRBD2 (5 bases each). The V end was cut by 6 bases, the J end by 6 bases, with 18 bases between. This CDR3 spans 14 amino acids. Germline V gene data show CDR1 as LNHDA and CDR2 as SQIVND (reference sequence). The CDR3 is CASSARGPTAEQYF. CDR3 in DNA: TGTGCCAGTAGCGCGAGGGGCCCTACGGCCGAGCAGTACTTC. The entire variable domain, with the rest obtained from reference TRBV19 and TRBJ2-7, is as follows: DGGITQSPKYLFRKEGQNVTLSCEQNLNHDAMYWYRQDPGQGLRLIYYSQIVNDFQKGDIAEGYSVSREKKESFPLTVTSAQKNPTAFYLCASSARGPTAEQYFGPGTRLTVT.

In its sample, this clonotype was seen many times. The CDR3 DNA sequence: TGTGCCAGCACCGATCGAGGTGGCGGCACTGAAGCTTTCTTT. Translating gives CASTDRGGGTEAFF. The chain combines TRBV6-2 or TRBV6-3 with TRBJ1-1; D gene unclear. This CDR3 region has 14 residues. The V end lost 7 bases, the J end lost 4 bases, and 16 bases lay between the germline ends. The V gene's germline CDR1 is MNHEY and CDR2 SVGEGT.

This chain links TRBV5-5 with TRBJ1-1, with 12 bases that match TRBD1. V shed 4 bases and J 4 bases; nucleotides not matched to a gene: 11. The CDR3 has 17 residues. CDR1 and CDR2 from the germline V gene are SGHKS and YYEKEE (reference sequence). In DNA, the CDR3 is TGTGCCAGCAGCACGCGGGACAGGGGGCCTAGTTTCACTGAAGCTTTCTTT. This translates into CASSTRDRGPSFTEAFF.

This clonotype was seen many times. V and J are TRBV28 and TRBJ2-2; 9 bases align to TRBD1. Germline trimming cut 7 bases from V and 5 bases from J; bases unmatched to any gene: 11. This CDR3 spans 16 amino acids. Germline-derived CDR1 and CDR2 are MDHEN and SYDVKM. CDR3 bases: TGTGCCAGCATCCTAACCGGGACAGGGAGAACCGGGGAGCTGTTTTTT. This sequence encodes CASILTGTGRTGELFF.

In its sample, this clonotype was seen many times. V and J are TRBV20-1 and TRBJ2-3; D is possibly TRBD1 or TRBD2 (6 bases each). The V end lost 4 bases, the J end lost 2 bases, and 22 bases lay between the germline ends. Germline V lookup: CDR1 DFQATT, CDR2 SNEGSKA (reference sequence). The CDR3 runs 17 residues. The CDR3 region is CSANPLGGTNTTDTQYF. The CDR3 bases are TGCAGTGCTAATCCCCTTGGCGGGACAAACACCACAGATACGCAGTATTTT.